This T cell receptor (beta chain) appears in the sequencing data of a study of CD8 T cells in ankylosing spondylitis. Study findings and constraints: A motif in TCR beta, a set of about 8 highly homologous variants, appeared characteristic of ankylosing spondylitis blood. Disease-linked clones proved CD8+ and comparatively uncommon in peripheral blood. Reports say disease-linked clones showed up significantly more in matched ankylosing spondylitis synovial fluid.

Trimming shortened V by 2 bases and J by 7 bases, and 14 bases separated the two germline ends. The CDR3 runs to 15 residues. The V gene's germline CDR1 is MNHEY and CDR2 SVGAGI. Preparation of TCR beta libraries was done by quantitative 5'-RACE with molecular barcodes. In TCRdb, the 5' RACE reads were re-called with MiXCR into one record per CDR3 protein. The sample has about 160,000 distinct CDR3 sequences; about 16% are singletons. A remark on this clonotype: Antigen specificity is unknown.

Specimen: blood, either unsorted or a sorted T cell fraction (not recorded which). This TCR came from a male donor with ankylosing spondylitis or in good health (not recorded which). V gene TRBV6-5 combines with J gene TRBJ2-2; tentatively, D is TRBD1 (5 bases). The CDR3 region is CASSYGAGMVGELFF. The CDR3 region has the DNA TGTGCCAGCAGTTACGGGGCAGGGATGGTCGGGGAGCTGTTTTTT.